These 26 T cell receptor beta chains came from one sample sequenced in a study of T cells in Graves' hyperthyroidism and ophthalmopathy. The CDR3 regions of TCR beta were amplified from RNA transcripts. HTBI primers drove first-round RT-PCR of the TCR CDR3. One entry per CDR3 protein results from TCRdb running MiXCR on the multiplex PCR reads. The sample lists 250,000 to 350,000 distinct CDR3 sequences; about 15% were seen once. Source material: blood. Every receptor here comes from a woman aged 55-70 years with Graves' ophthalmopathy.

The rearrangement joins TRBV7-2 to TRBJ2-6; D is tentatively TRBD1 or TRBD2 (6 bases each). Germline values: CDR1 SGHTA, CDR2 FQGNSA. CDR3 length equals 16 residues. Trimming stripped 9 bases from V and 1 base from J, with 16 bases between. The CDR3 DNA sequence: TGTGCCAGTAGTTTTGGGGGGCGGTCTGGGGCCAACGTCCTGACTTTC. It codes for CASSFGGRSGANVLTF.

The sample holds many counts of this clonotype. The chain recombines TRBV29-1 with TRBJ1-5; D gene ambiguous. CDR3 size: 14 residues. V was trimmed by 4 bases and J by 5 bases, leaving 15 bases between them. The germline V gene has CDR1 SQVTM and CDR2 ANQGSEA. CDR3 protein: CSVAGGGRDQPQHF. The DNA of the CDR3 is TGCAGCGTTGCCGGCGGAGGGAGGGATCAGCCCCAGCATTTT.

This clonotype was recorded at least ten times. This chain uses TRBV2 with TRBJ1-4; D call uncertain. Trimming took 4 bases from V and 5 from J, leaving 8 bases between them. The CDR3 runs to 13 residues. Germline loops: CDR1 SNHLY, CDR2 FYNNEI. CDR3: CASSGDRNEKLFF. In nucleotides, the CDR3 is TGTGCCAGCAGTGGGGATCGGAATGAAAAACTGTTTTTT.

This clonotype has at least ten counts. The chain has TRBV6-1 and TRBJ2-7, with 7 nucleotides matching TRBD2. Trimming cost V 8 bases and J 2 bases; bases outside gene matches: 3. CDR1 and CDR2 from the germline V gene are MNHNS and SASEGT. This CDR3 is 12 amino acids long. The CDR3 loop is CASERDTYEQYF. CDR3 nucleotides: TGTGCCAGCGAGCGGGATACCTACGAGCAGTACTTC.

In this sample, this clonotype turned up many times. The chain recombines TRBV20-1 with TRBJ1-5; D unclear. Between the trimmed V and J ends, which lost 3 bases and 3 bases, there was a span of 12 bases. The CDR3 spans 14 residues. The germline CDR1 and CDR2 sequences are DFQATT and SNEGSKA (reference sequence). The CDR3 DNA sequence: TGCAGTGCTAGGGTGGCCCTTTACAATCAGCCCCAGCATTTT. Encoded protein: CSARVALYNQPQHF.

The sample holds many counts of this clonotype. The CDR3 spells CASSYSFTPGYEQYF. CDR3 DNA sequence: TGTGCCAGCAGTTACTCATTCACCCCGGGGTACGAGCAGTACTTC. V usage is TRBV6-5 and J usage is TRBJ2-7; TRBD2 might be the D (5 bases). The CDR3 loop spans 15 amino acids. Looked up from germline, CDR1 is MNHEY and CDR2 is SVGAGI. The V and J ends lost 0 bases and 4 bases respectively, with 13 bases between them.

The J gene is TRBJ2-1, the V gene TRBV5-4, with a tentative D call TRBD2 (6 bases). Germline lookup yields CDR1 SGHNT and CDR2 YYREEE (reference sequence). The length of the CDR3 is 16 residues. The germline V and J ends were trimmed by 0 bases and 9 bases, with 19 bases remaining between them. CDR3 sequence: CASSLEGGMITGEQFF. CDR3 sequence (DNA): TGTGCCAGCAGCTTGGAGGGCGGGATGATTACGGGTGAGCAGTTCTTC. Filled out from reference TRBV5-4 and TRBJ2-1, the complete variable domain reads ETGVTQSPTHLIKTRGQQVTLRCSSQSGHNTVSWYQQALGQGPQFIFQYYREEENGRGNFPPRFSGLQFPNYSSELNVNALELDDSALYLCASSLEGGMITGEQFFGPGTRLTVL.

There are a few counts of this clonotype. The CDR3 spells CSAIGRADGELFF. CDR3 nucleotides: TGCAGTGCTATTGGGAGAGCTGACGGGGAGCTGTTTTTT. This chain joins TRBV20-1 and TRBJ2-2; D possibly corresponds to TRBD2 (5 bases). Germline CDR1 reads DFQATT; CDR2 reads SNEGSKA (reference sequence). The CDR3 totals 13 residues. The V gene lost 4 bases and the J gene lost 7 bases, with 13 bases spanning the gap.

This rearrangement joins TRBV3-2 to TRBJ2-7; TRBD2, the table's D call, was not compared with the DNA. TRBV3-2 is marked as a pseudogene. The CDR3 is 17 amino acids. The CDR3 is CASSQDKRRAPTYEQYF. The CDR3 DNA sequence: TGTGCCAGCAGCCAAGACAAGCGGAGGGCTCCGACCTACGAGCAGTACTTC.

A remark on this clonotype: A read error may be the cause here, since a much bigger clone is one base away. This chain connects TRBV2 to TRBJ1-6; the D gene is possibly TRBD1 (6 bases). Per germline, CDR1 SNHLY and CDR2 FYNNEI. The V end lost 11 bases, the J end lost 8 bases, and 22 bases lay between the germline ends. The CDR3 sequence is 15 residues long. The CDR3 reads CAVKEMGGLDSPLHF. The DNA of the CDR3 is TGTGCCGTCAAAGAGATGGGGGGCCTCGATTCACCCCTCCACTTT. Complete variable domain (other parts from reference TRBV2 and TRBJ1-6): EPEVTQTPSHQVTQMGQEVILRCVPISNHLYFYWYRQILGQKVEFLVSFYNNEISEKSEIFDDQFSVERPDGSNFTLKIRSTKLEDSAMYFCAVKEMGGLDSPLHFGNGTRLTVT.

The table lists this clonotype with a few counts. The chain uses TRBV6-1 and TRBJ1-2, with D unclear. Germline-derived CDR1 and CDR2 are MNHNS and SASEGT. The germline V and J ends were trimmed by 6 bases and 0 bases, with 11 bases remaining between them. The CDR3 is 14 amino acids. CDR3 in DNA: TGTGCCAGCAGAGCGGACGGTACTAACTATGGCTACACCTTC. Encoded protein: CASRADGTNYGYTF.

V is TRBV10-3 and J is TRBJ2-6, with a tentative D call TRBD2 (5 bases). V dropped 11 bases and J dropped 0 bases, with 20 bases sitting between them. CDR1 and CDR2 (germline): ENHRY, SYGVKD. The CDR3 contains 17 residues. CDR3 bases: TGTGCCCCGCGGGTAGAGCGTACGAGCTCTGGGGCCAACGTCCTGACTTTC. Its translation: CAPRVERTSSGANVLTF.

A remark on this clonotype: One junction end disagrees with the germline gene, perhaps due to a read error. The chain joins TRBV7-2 to TRBJ2-5; 12 bases map to TRBD2. The CDR3 length is 15 residues. Germline CDR1 reads SGHTA; CDR2 reads FQGNSA. CDR3 sequence (DNA): TGTGCCTGCAGCAAGACTAGCGGGAGACAAGAGACCCAGTACTTC. As protein: CACSKTSGRQETQYF. The full variable domain, completed using reference TRBV7-2 and TRBJ2-5, is GAGVSQSPSNKVTEKGKDVELRCDPISGHTALYWYRQSLGQGLEFLIYFQGNSAPDKSGLPSDRFSAERTGGSVSTLTIQRTQQEDSAVYLCACSKTSGRQETQYFGPGTRLLVL.

This clonotype appeared many times. V gene TRBV7-2 combines with J gene TRBJ2-5; the D call may be TRBD1 or TRBD2 (5 bases each). The CDR3 spans 12 residues. Germline V gives CDR1 SGHTA, CDR2 FQGNSA. Trimming took 5 bases from V and 10 from J, leaving 14 bases between them. CDR3 DNA sequence: TGTGCCAGCAGCCCGTCCGGGGCAGTCCAGTACTTC. Translated, it gives CASSPSGAVQYF.

In this sample, this clonotype turned up a few times. The rearrangement links TRBV19 to TRBJ2-2; D is possibly TRBD2 (5 bases). The CDR3 consists of 13 residues. Trimming left V 5 bases short and J 9 bases short, with 13 bases between. Germline V lookup: CDR1 LNHDA, CDR2 SQIVND (reference sequence). The CDR3 spells CASSEVGIRELFF. The CDR3 bases are TGTGCCAGTAGTGAGGTCGGGATACGGGAGCTGTTTTTT.

The chain uses TRBV19 and TRBJ1-3; D might be TRBD1 (5 bases). CDR1 and CDR2 (germline): LNHDA, SQIVND (reference sequence). V shed 3 bases and J shed 5 bases, with 11 bases lying between them. This CDR3 comprises 14 residues. This CDR3 reads CASSMGLRRNTIYF. The CDR3, as DNA: TGTGCCAGTAGTATGGGGCTGAGGAGAAACACCATATATTTT. Full variable domain (outside the CDR3, taken from reference TRBV19 and TRBJ1-3): DGGITQSPKYLFRKEGQNVTLSCEQNLNHDAMYWYRQDPGQGLRLIYYSQIVNDFQKGDIAEGYSVSREKKESFPLTVTSAQKNPTAFYLCASSMGLRRNTIYFGEGSWLTVV.

V is TRBV6-1 and J is TRBJ2-7; D is ambiguous. Germline V lookup: CDR1 MNHNS, CDR2 SASEGT. Trimming left V 8 bases short and J 4 bases short, with 24 bases between. The CDR3 runs 16 residues. CDR3 coding DNA: TGTGCCAGCGAGACTCTAAGGTCCTTGGGATTTTACGAGCAGTACTTC. Protein product: CASETLRSLGFYEQYF.

This clonotype was recorded at least ten times. This chain links TRBV20-1 with TRBJ1-5; possibly TRBD1 for D (6 bases). Trimming pared 6 bases from V and 7 bases from J, leaving 19 bases between. CDR1 and CDR2 from the germline V gene are DFQATT and SNEGSKA (reference sequence). This CDR3 has 14 residues. The CDR3 DNA follows: TGCAGTGCCCGGCCTTGGGGGGCGGGACAGCCCCAGCATTTT. Its protein is CSARPWGAGQPQHF.

There are a few counts of this clonotype. This chain links TRBV5-1 with TRBJ1-2; D is ambiguous. Per germline, CDR1 SGHRS and CDR2 YFSETQ. The CDR3 is 13 residues long. The V and J ends lost 0 bases and 8 bases respectively, with 11 bases between them. The CDR3 here is CASSLAGGSGYTF. CDR3 nucleotide sequence: TGCGCCAGCAGCTTGGCCGGTGGGAGCGGCTACACCTTC.

This clonotype was found many times. This chain connects TRBV3-1 to TRBJ2-2; TRBD2 matches at 7 bases. Germline CDR1 reads LGHDT; CDR2 reads YNNKEL (reference sequence). This CDR3 has 14 residues. With 4 bases clipped from V and 5 bases from J, the junction kept 4 bases outside the gene matches. The CDR3 DNA follows: TGTGCCAGCAGCCGGACTAGTCGGACCGGGGAGCTGTTTTTT. Its translation: CASSRTSRTGELFF.

This sequence joins TRBV5-1 and TRBJ2-7; TRBD1 matches 7 bases. The junction had 8 bases not matched to a gene; V was cut back by 0 bases and J by 5 bases. CDR1 and CDR2 (germline): SGHRS, YFSETQ. The length of the CDR3 is 15 residues. CDR3 DNA: TGCGCCAGCAGCTTGGCCAAGGGGGCGTGGAACGAGCAGTACTTC. It yields the protein CASSLAKGAWNEQYF.

This clonotype showed up many times. The J gene is TRBJ1-2, the V gene TRBV7-2; unclear D gene. The CDR3 is 13 amino acids. Trimming removed 5 bases from V and 0 bases from J, with 7 bases in between. Germline-derived CDR1 and CDR2 are SGHTA and FQGNSA. The CDR3 DNA is TGTGCCAGCAGCCGCACAACTAACTATGGCTACACCTTC. It codes for CASSRTTNYGYTF.

This clonotype was seen many times. The chain recombines TRBV2 with TRBJ2-1, with D possibly TRBD1 on 6 matching bases. Germline V gene sequence: CDR1 SNHLY, CDR2 FYNNEI. The ends were cut back, 7 bases at V and 12 bases at J, with 19 bases in the middle. This CDR3 has 13 residues. Here the CDR3 DNA reads TGTGCCAGCATCCGAGGACAGAACGAGAGGCAGTTCTTC. Translating it yields CASIRGQNERQFF.

This clonotype was picked up many times. The chain uses TRBV27 and TRBJ1-1, with TRBD1 as a possible D gene (5 bases). Trimming took off 8 bases at V and 1 base at J, with 11 bases between the two ends. The CDR3 has 13 amino acids. Germline-derived CDR1 and CDR2 are MNHEY and SMNVEV (reference sequence). The CDR3 DNA reads as TGTGCCAGCTCACCGGGGGGGAACACTGAAGCTTTCTTT. Its translation: CASSPGGNTEAFF.

Turning to this clonotype: This could be a read error, since a much larger clone is one nucleotide away. The chain uses TRBV5-1 and TRBJ2-3; D uncertain. The CDR3 spans 14 residues. CDR1 is SGHRS and CDR2 is YFSETQ in the germline V gene. V was cut by 4 bases and J by 2 bases, with 11 bases left in between. This CDR3 reads CASSGVPNTDTQYF. The CDR3 DNA is TGCGCCAGCAGCGGGGTCCCTAACACAGATACGCAGTATTTT. The variable domain in full, with the rest retrieved from reference TRBV5-1 and TRBJ2-3, is KAGVTQTPRYLIKTRGQQVTLSCSPISGHRSVSWYQQTPGQGLQFLFEYFSETQRNKGNFPGRFSGRQFSNSRSEMNVSTLELGDSALYLCASSGVPNTDTQYFGPGTRLTVL.

In nucleotides, the CDR3 is TGTGCCAGCAGCCAATCACAGGGTACCGGGGAGCTGTTTTTT. Amino acid sequence: CASSQSQGTGELFF. The rearrangement joins TRBV16 to TRBJ2-2, with D maybe TRBD1 (6 bases). V was trimmed by 0 bases and J by 5 bases, leaving 7 bases between them. CDR1 KGHSY and CDR2 FQNENV come from the germline V gene. This CDR3 is built from 14 residues.